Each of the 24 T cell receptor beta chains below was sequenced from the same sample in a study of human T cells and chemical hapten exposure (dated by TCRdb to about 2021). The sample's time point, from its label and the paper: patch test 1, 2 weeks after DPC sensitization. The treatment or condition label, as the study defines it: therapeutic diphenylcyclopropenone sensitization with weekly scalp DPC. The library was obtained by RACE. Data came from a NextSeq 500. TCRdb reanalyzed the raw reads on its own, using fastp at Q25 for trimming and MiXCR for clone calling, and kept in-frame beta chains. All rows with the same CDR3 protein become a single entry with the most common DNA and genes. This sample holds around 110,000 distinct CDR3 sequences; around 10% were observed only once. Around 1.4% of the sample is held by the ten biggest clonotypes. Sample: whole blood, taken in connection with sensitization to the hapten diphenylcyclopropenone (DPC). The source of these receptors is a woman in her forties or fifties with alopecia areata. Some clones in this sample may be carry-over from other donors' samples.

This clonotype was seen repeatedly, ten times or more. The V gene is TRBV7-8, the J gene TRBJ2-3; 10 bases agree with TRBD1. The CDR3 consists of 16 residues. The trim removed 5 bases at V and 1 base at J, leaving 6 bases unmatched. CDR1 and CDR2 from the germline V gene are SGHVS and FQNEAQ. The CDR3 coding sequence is TGTGCCAGCAGCCCCTTGACAGGGGGCGGCACAGATACGCAGTATTTT. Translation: CASSPLTGGGTDTQYF.

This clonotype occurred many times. The CDR3 DNA sequence: TGTGCCAGCAGCTTGGGCGGATCTGCCGTCAAAAACATTCAGTACTTC. As protein: CASSLGGSAVKNIQYF. The gene calls are TRBV5-4 and TRBJ2-4; D not resolved. Germline CDR1 reads SGHNT; CDR2 reads YYREEE (reference sequence). The CDR3 loop spans 16 amino acids. V was cut by 0 bases and J by 3 bases, with 13 bases left in between.

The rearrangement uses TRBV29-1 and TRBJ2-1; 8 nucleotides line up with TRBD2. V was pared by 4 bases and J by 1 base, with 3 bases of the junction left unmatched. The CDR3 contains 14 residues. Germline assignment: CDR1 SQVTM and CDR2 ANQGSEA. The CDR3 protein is CSVGPGGSYNEQFF. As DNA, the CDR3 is TGCAGCGTTGGACCGGGAGGGTCCTACAATGAGCAGTTCTTC.

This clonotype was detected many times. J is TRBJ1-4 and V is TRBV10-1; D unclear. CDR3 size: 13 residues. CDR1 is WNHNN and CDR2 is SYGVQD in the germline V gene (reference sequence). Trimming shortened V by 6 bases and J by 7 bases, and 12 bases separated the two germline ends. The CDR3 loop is CASRRQPGEKLFF. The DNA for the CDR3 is TGCGCCAGCAGGAGACAACCCGGTGAAAAACTGTTTTTT.

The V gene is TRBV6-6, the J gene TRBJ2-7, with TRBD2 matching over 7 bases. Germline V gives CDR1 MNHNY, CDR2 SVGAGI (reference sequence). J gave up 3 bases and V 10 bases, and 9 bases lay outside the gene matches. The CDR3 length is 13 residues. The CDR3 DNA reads TGTGCCACCTCGAGACCGGGGGGCTACGAGCAGTACTTC. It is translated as CATSRPGGYEQYF.

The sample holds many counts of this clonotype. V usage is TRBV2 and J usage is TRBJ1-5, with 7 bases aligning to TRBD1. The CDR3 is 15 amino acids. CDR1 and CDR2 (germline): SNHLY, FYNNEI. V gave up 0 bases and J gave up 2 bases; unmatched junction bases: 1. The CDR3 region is CASSEAQGGNQPQHF. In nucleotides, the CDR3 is TGTGCCAGCAGTGAAGCGCAGGGGGGCAATCAGCCCCAGCATTTT.

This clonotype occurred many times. The CDR3 coding sequence is TGTGCCAGCAGTTGGGACAGGGGGCCAACCGGGGAGCTGTTTTTT. This codes for CASSWDRGPTGELFF. J is TRBJ2-2 and V is TRBV2, with 12 positions matching TRBD1. After removal of 5 bases from V and 5 bases from J, the junction contained 3 bases not matched to a gene. From germline, CDR1 is SNHLY and CDR2 FYNNEI. The CDR3 extends over 15 amino acids.

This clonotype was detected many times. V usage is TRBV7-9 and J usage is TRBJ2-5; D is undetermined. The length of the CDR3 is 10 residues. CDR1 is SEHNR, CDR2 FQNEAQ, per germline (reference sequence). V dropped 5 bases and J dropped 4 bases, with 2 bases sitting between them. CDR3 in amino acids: CASSRETQYF. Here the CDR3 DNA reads TGTGCCAGCAGCCGAGAGACCCAGTACTTC.

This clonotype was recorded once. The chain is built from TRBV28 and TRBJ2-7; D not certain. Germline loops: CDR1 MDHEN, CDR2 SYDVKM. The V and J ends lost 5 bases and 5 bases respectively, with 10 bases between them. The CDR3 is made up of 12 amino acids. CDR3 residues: CASSNFHHEQYF. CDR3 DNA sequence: TGTGCCAGCAGTAACTTCCACCACGAGCAGTACTTC.

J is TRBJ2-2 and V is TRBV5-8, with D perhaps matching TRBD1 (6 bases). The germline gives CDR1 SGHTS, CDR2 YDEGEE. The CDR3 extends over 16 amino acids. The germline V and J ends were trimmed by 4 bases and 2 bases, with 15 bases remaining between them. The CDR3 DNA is TGTGCCAGCAGCCCGCTACCGGGACATAACACCGGGGAGCTGTTTTTT. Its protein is CASSPLPGHNTGELFF.

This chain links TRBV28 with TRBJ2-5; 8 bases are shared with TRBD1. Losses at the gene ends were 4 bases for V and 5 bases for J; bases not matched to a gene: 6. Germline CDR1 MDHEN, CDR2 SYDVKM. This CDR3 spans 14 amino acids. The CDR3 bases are TGTGCCAGCAGTTCGCCGGACAGGGCCGAGACCCAGTACTTC. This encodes CASSSPDRAETQYF.

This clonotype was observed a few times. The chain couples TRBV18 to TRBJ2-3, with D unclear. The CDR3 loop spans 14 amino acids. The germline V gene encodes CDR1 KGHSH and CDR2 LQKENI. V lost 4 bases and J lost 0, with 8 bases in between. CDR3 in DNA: TGTGCCAGCTCACGACTGGAGAGCACAGATACGCAGTATTTT. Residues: CASSRLESTDTQYF.

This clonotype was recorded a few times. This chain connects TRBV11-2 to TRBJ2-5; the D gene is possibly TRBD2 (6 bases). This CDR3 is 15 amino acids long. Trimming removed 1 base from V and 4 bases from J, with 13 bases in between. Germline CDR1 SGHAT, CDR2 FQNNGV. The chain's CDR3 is CASSLALGLGETQYF. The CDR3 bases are TGTGCCAGCAGCTTAGCCCTGGGACTCGGAGAGACCCAGTACTTC.

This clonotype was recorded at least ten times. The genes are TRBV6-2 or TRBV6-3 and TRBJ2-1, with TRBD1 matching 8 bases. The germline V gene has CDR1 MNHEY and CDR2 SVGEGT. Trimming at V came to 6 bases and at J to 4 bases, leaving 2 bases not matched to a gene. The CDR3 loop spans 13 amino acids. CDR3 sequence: CASRDREYNEQFF. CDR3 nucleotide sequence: TGTGCCAGCAGGGACAGGGAATACAATGAGCAGTTCTTC.

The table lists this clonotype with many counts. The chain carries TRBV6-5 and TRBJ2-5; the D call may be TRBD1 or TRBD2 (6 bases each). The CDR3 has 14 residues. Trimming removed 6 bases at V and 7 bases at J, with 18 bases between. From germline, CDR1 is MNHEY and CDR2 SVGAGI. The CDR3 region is CASRPTGGALTQYF. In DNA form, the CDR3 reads TGTGCCAGCAGACCGACAGGCGGGGCCTTGACCCAGTACTTC.

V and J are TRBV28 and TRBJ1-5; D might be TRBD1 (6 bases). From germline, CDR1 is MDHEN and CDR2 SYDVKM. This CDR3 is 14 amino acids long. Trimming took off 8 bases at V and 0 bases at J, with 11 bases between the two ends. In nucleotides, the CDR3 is TGTGCCAGCCGACAGGACTTTAGCAATCAGCCCCAGCATTTT. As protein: CASRQDFSNQPQHF.

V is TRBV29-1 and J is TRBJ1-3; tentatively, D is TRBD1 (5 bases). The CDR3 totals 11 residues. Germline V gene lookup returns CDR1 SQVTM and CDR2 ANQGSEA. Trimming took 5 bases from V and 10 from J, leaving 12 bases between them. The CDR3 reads CSVPGAGTIYF. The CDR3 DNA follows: TGCAGCGTTCCCGGCGCAGGGACCATATATTTT. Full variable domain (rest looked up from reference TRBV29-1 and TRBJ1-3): SAVISQKPSRDICQRGTSLTIQCQVDSQVTMMFWYRQQPGQSLTLIATANQGSEATYESGFVIDKFPISRPNLTFSTLTVSNMSPEDSSIYLCSVPGAGTIYFGEGSWLTVV.

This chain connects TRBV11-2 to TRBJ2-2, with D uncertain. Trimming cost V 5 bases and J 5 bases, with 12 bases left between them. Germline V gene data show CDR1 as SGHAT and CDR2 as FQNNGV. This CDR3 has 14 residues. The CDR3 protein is CASSEALSTGELFF. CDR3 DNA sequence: TGTGCCAGCAGCGAGGCACTTTCTACCGGGGAGCTGTTTTTT.

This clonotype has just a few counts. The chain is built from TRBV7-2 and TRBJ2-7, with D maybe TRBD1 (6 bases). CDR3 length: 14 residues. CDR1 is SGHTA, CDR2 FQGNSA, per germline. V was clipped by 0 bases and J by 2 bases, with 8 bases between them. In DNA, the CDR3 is TGTGCCAGCAGCTTAGCGCGGACAGCCTACGAGCAGTACTTC. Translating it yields CASSLARTAYEQYF.

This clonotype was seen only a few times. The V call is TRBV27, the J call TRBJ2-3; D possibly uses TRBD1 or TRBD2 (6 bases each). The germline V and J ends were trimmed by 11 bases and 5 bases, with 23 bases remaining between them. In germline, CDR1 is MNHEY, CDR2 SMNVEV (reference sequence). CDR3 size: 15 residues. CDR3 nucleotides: TGTGCCGCTTCAGACGGGGGCAGGGCTGGAGATACGCAGTATTTT. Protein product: CAASDGGRAGDTQYF.

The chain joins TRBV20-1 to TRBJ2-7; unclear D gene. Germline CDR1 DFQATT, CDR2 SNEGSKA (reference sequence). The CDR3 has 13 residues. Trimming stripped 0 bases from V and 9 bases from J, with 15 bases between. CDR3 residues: CSARDSATGGQYF. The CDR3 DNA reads TGCAGTGCTAGAGACTCGGCTACCGGTGGGCAGTACTTC.

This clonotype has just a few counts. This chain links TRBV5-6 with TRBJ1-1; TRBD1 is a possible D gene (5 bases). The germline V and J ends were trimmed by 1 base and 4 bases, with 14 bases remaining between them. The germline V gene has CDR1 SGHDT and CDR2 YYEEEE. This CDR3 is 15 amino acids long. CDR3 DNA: TGTGCCAGCAGCTTGTACGGGCCTAGGGGCACTGAAGCTTTCTTT. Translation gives CASSLYGPRGTEAFF.

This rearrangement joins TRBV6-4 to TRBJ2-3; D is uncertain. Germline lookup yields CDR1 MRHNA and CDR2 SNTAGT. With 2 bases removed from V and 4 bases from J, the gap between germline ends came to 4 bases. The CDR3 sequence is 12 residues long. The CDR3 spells CASSDNPDTQYF. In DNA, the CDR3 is TGTGCCAGCAGTGACAACCCAGATACGCAGTATTTT.

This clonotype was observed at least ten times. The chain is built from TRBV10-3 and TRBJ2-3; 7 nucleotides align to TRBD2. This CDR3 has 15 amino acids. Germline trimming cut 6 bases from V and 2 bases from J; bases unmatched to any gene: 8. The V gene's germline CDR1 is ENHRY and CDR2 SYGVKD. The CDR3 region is CAIRPSGAATDTQYF. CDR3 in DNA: TGTGCCATCAGACCCAGCGGGGCGGCCACAGATACGCAGTATTTT.